The present entry profiles one T cell receptor (beta chain) with its context. The table lists this clonotype with many counts. The clone's antigen remains unknown. No quality values exist for individual bases; no much larger clone is one base distant. The data belong to a study of T cells in Graves' hyperthyroidism and ophthalmopathy (dated by TCRdb to the late 2010s). Regarding the research as a whole: Peripheral blood was collected at initial diagnosis, before any treatment. TCR V-J signatures able to tell the groups apart were searched for in a discovery cohort of approximately 95 patients, of whom more than 40 had Graves' ophthalmopathy and under 65 had stable Graves' hyperthyroidism. An independent validation cohort of 18 to 20 hyperthyroidism patients and 17 patients who later progressed to ophthalmopathy tested prospective prediction of ophthalmopathy. For training and testing, the roughly 97 patients in the discovery cohort were randomly divided in a 7:3 ratio. The study also compared thyroid tissue and blood T-cell repertoires from roughly six Graves' hyperthyroidism patients. After blood sampling, hyperthyroidism patients were treated with methimazole at a starting dose of 30 mg daily, and ophthalmopathy patients were treated with high-dose intravenous methylprednisolone. The paper describes TCR Vbeta CDR3 sequencing of around 140 peripheral blood samples, made up of 43 ophthalmopathy patients, roughly 80 hyperthyroidism patients and roughly 17 progressor patients.

CDR1 SGHTA and CDR2 FQGNSA were looked up in the germline V gene. Unmatched junction bases come to 6, with V trimmed by 5 bases and J by 2 bases. Spanning cysteine to phenylalanine, the CDR3 consists of 14 amino acids. Just the 42-base CDR3 DNA is kept, in frame starting at base 1. In the ophthalmopathy patients, disease was moderately to severely active, with a Clinical Activity Score of 3 or more, a NOSPECS grade of 4 or more, and a duration of less than 3 months. Patients with uncontrolled infections, other autoimmune diseases, pregnancy or lactation were excluded. Diagnoses were based on clinical symptoms, serum thyroxine and TRAb, thyroid ultrasound and orbital computed tomography. PBMCs were separated from approximately 10 ml of fresh peripheral blood using Ficoll-Paque density gradient centrifugation. Total RNA was extracted using Trizol reagent, and RNA quality was assessed on an Agilent 2100 Bioanalyzer.

The TCR beta CDR3 regions were amplified from the RNA transcripts. A first-round RT-PCR of the TCR CDR3 used the HTBI primer set with the Qiagen OneStep RT-PCR kit. The libraries were constructed in a second round of multiplex PCR and then size-selected and purified. Sequencing of the libraries was done on an Illumina HiSeq2000 using paired-end 100 bp reads. The paper's data handling went like this. Raw data were processed with SOAPnuke, discarding reads with adapters, uncalled bases, mean Phred below 15, or no exact constant-primer or identifier match. COPE v1.2.5 was used to merge high-quality paired reads, and clonotypes were defined as unique nucleotide sequences. Clonotypes were aligned to IMGT TRBV, TRBD and TRBJ reference segments using MiTCR v1.1. Only V-J combinations with frequency above 0.0001, covering approximately 99% of repertoires, were analysed. The TCS score was defined as F50 (clonal expansion) divided by E x V (chaos), with BLOSUM62-based TCRdist calculated between CDR3 peptides within each V-J. Welch's t-statistics and random forest reduced roughly 530 V-J features to roughly 13, which were used in a naive Bayes classifier (R e1071). The Morisita-Horn index was used to measure how similar the thyroid and blood repertoires were. TCRdb cleaned the public reads at Q25 with fastp, built clones with MiXCR and kept in-frame beta chains. Each CDR3 protein appears once, grouped with its most common genes and DNA. The authors' filters were not applied to this entry. For this sample the table gives fewer than 750,000 distinct CDR3 sequences, of which 14% to 15% were detected only once. Together, the top ten hold 3.5% to 4.5% of the sample.

General study outcomes and caveats: During validation, the model predicted progression to ophthalmopathy a median of approximately 7 months ahead of onset, with approximately 71% sensitivity and around 72% specificity. In cross-validation, a model built on a 13 V-J signature told ophthalmopathy apart from stable hyperthyroidism with under 90% sensitivity and approximately 84% specificity, and in testing the same model reached 80%/75%. Blood samples also contained most of the expanded thyroid clonotypes (frequency above 0.001), which suggests that blood repertoires may reflect thyroid immune responses. No statistical method was used to set the sample size in advance, and investigators knew the group allocation.

The source material was blood. This sequence uses TRBV7-2 and TRBJ2-7; 7 bases in the middle match TRBD1. The receptor was isolated from a woman in her thirties or forties with Graves' ophthalmopathy. The DNA reads TGTGCCAGCAGCCTTACGGGACAGCCCTACGAGCAGTACTTC. This is translated as CASSLTGQPYEQYF.